This TCR beta chain was identified during a study of human T cells and chemical hapten exposure. Study as a whole: Patients got weekly scalp diphenylcyclopropenone doses over the approximately 24-week study.

Time point specified: pre-sensitization, week 0. Indicated treatment: therapeutic diphenylcyclopropenone sensitization with weekly scalp DPC. TCRdb called the RACE reads again in MiXCR, with one record for every CDR3 protein. The sample shows about 380,000 distinct CDR3 sequences, approximately 5.1% of them seen only once. Germline lookup yields CDR1 SEHNR and CDR2 FQNEAQ (reference sequence). The CDR3 has 14 amino acids. Trimming removed 3 bases at V and 2 bases at J, with 9 bases between. This clonotype occurred a few times. The chain combines TRBV7-9 with TRBJ2-3; D might be TRBD1 (5 bases). The sequence derives from a woman in her forties or fifties with alopecia areata. Some clones in this sample may be carry-over from other donors' samples. Source: whole blood, taken in connection with sensitization to the hapten diphenylcyclopropenone (DPC). The CDR3 loop reads CASSFPQVTDTQYF. As DNA, the CDR3 is TGTGCCAGCAGCTTCCCACAGGTCACAGATACGCAGTATTTT.